This T cell receptor beta chain came from a study of PD-1 blockade in classical Hodgkin lymphoma. The CDR3 length is 16 residues. CDR1 MRHNA and CDR2 SNTAGT come from the germline V gene. This table comes from immunoSEQ multiplex PCR, and its TCRdb copy is limited to in-frame clones, with some not included. Seen here are 20,000 to 30,000 clones, approximately 87% observed once, and the top ten hold roughly 25%. As for time point: cycle 4 day 1 (C4D1), after 5 to 7 weeks of nivolumab. Patients all relapsed after autologous stem cell transplantation, and there was variation in brentuximab vedotin exposure. As regards this clone: The junction differs from germline at one of its ends, possibly a read error.

Sample: peripheral blood mononuclear cells (PBMCs), taken before the fourth cycle of nivolumab. The TCR sequence derives from a human donor with classical Hodgkin lymphoma. The chain couples TRBV6-4 to TRBJ2-5; 10 nucleotides line up with TRBD1. This CDR3 is CASKLNDRGHQETQYF. In nucleotides, the CDR3 is TGTGCCAGCAAACTCAATGACAGGGGGCACCAGGAGACCCAGTACTTC.